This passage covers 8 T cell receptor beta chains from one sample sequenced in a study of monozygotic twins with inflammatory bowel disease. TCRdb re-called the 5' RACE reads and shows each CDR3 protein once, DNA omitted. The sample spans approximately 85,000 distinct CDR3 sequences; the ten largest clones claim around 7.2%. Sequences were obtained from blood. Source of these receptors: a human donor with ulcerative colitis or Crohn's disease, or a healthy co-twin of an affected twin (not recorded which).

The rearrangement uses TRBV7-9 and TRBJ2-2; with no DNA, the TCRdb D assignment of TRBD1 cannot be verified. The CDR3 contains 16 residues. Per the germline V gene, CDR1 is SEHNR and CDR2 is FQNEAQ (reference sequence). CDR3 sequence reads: CASSRDRQLNTGELFF.

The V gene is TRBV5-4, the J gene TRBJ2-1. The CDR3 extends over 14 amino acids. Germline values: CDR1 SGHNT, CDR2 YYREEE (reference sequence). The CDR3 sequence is CASSLSYGPDEQFF.

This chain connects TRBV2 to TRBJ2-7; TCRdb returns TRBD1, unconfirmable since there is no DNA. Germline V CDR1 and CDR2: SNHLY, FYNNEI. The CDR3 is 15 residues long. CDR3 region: CASRETGASSYEQYF.

CDR3 loop: CASSAAGETYNEQFF. The chain employs TRBV9 and TRBJ2-1; absent DNA, TCRdb's TRBD1 call cannot be checked. Germline V lookup: CDR1 SGDLS, CDR2 YYNGEE. The CDR3 is made up of 15 amino acids.

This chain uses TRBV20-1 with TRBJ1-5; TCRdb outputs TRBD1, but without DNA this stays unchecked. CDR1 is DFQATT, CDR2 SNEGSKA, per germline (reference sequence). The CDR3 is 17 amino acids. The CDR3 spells CSAPRDSRDRENQPQHF.

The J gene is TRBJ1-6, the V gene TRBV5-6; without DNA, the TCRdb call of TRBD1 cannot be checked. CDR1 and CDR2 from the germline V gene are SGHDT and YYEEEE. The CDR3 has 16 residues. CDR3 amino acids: CASSLYRALINSPLHF. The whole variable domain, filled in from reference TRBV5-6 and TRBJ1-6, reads DAGVTQSPTHLIKTRGQQVTLRCSPKSGHDTVSWYQQALGQGPQFIFQYYEEEERQRGNFPDRFSGHQFPNYSSELNVNALLLGDSALYLCASSLYRALINSPLHFGNGTRLTVT.

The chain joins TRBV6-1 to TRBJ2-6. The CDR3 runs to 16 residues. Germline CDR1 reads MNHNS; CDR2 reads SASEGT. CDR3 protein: CATYGRRISGANVLTF.

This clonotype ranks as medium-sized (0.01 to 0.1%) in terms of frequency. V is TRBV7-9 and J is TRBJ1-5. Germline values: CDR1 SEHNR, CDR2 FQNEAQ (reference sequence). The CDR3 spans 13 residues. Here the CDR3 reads CASSLYGDQPQHF.